This TCR beta chain was captured by sequencing in a study of T cell repertoires in cytomegalovirus infection. Study-level findings and limits: CMV-specific HLA-C-restricted TCR beta clonotypes dominated the ex vivo response.

TCRdb recomputed calls from the reads with MiXCR, one row per CDR3 protein. The data hold under 500,000 distinct CDR3 sequences, with approximately 42% observed a single time. V lost 2 bases, J lost 4 bases, and 4 bases stayed unmatched. The CDR3 is made up of 14 amino acids. Germline-derived CDR1 and CDR2 are LNHDA and SQIVND (reference sequence). Of note for this clonotype: No antigen is known for it.

Sequenced here: cultured PBMCs, sampled from culture after CMV antigen stimulation. The chain links TRBV19 to TRBJ1-2; 7 bases agree with TRBD1. The TCR originated in a human donor in good health (CMV status not recorded). Some clones in this sample may be carry-over from other donors' samples. CDR3 in DNA: TGTGCCAGTAGTATAAGGGGACAGATCTATGGCTACACCTTC. This translates into CASSIRGQIYGYTF.